The 22 T cell receptor beta chains below come from one sample, sequenced in a study of shared clonotypes between healthy human individuals. Profiled with immunoSEQ multiplex PCR; TCRdb holds only in-frame clones, not every one. The top ten hold approximately 1.5% of the sample, which has nearly 1 million clones, about 80% seen once. Sequenced sample: memory CD4+ T cells sorted from blood. The subset: CD45RA-negative fraction. The source of these receptors is a man aged 18 to 29 in good health.

The chain carries TRBV9 and TRBJ2-2, with 8 bases identical to TRBD2. Unmatched junction bases numbered 5, after V lost 0 bases and J lost 4 bases. Germline loops: CDR1 SGDLS, CDR2 YYNGEE. The length of the CDR3 is 16 residues. CDR3 amino acids: CASSVAELAATGELFF. The DNA of the CDR3 is TGTGCCAGCAGCGTAGCGGAACTAGCGGCCACCGGGGAGCTGTTTTTT.

V is TRBV7-9 and J is TRBJ2-3, with 7 bases aligning to TRBD2. The V gene's germline CDR1 is SEHNR and CDR2 FQNEAQ (reference sequence). The CDR3 is made up of 15 amino acids. The V and J ends lost 7 bases and 2 bases, in that order; junction bases with no gene match: 9. CDR3 nucleotide sequence: TGTGCCAGCAATCCTTCGGGACTAAACACAGATACGCAGTATTTT. Its protein product is CASNPSGLNTDTQYF.

This clone has a single count. This chain joins TRBV4-1 and TRBJ1-2; 8 positions match TRBD1. V shed 4 bases, J shed 4 bases, and the junction held 8 bases outside the gene matches. The CDR3 has 15 residues. Germline CDR1 is MGHRA and CDR2 is YSYEKL. The CDR3, as DNA: TGCGCCAGCAGCCCCACAGGGGGAGAGACCTATGGCTACACCTTC. Translating it yields CASSPTGGETYGYTF.

As concerns this clone: Other DNA sequences in the same sample also yield this CDR3. The rearrangement links TRBV6-5 to TRBJ2-7; TRBD1 matches at 8 bases. Trimming removed 0 bases from V and 3 bases from J; junction bases left unmatched: 4. Germline-derived CDR1 and CDR2 are MNHEY and SVGAGI. This CDR3 has 15 amino acids. The chain's CDR3 is CASSYSGQGRYEQYF. The CDR3 DNA reads as TGTGCCAGCAGTTACTCCGGACAGGGTCGCTACGAGCAGTACTTC.

The chain combines TRBV27 with TRBJ1-5; 10 bases map to TRBD1. The trim removed 5 bases at V and 2 bases at J, leaving 3 bases unmatched. There are 15 residues in the CDR3. Germline V lookup: CDR1 MNHEY, CDR2 SMNVEV (reference sequence). The CDR3 DNA reads as TGTGCCAGCAGTCAGGGGACAGGGGGCAATCAGCCCCAGCATTTT. Protein: CASSQGTGGNQPQHF.

The chain joins TRBV5-8 to TRBJ2-3, with TRBD2 identical over 12 bases. The V gene's germline CDR1 is SGHTS and CDR2 YDEGEE. The trim removed 4 bases at V and 3 bases at J, leaving 6 bases unmatched. The CDR3 consists of 16 residues. This CDR3 reads CASSQRTSGTTDTQYF. The DNA for the CDR3 is TGTGCCAGCAGCCAACGGACTAGCGGGACTACAGATACGCAGTATTTT.

This rearrangement joins TRBV18 to TRBJ2-7; D not certain. There are 14 residues in the CDR3. From germline, CDR1 is KGHSH and CDR2 LQKENI. V was pared by 2 bases and J by 2 bases, with 10 bases between. Here the CDR3 DNA reads TGTGCCAGCTCACCAACCCAAGGACCCTACGAGCAGTACTTC. Its protein product is CASSPTQGPYEQYF.

With respect to this clone: Relative to the germline gene, one junction end is altered; a read error may explain this. This chain joins TRBV7-7 and TRBJ2-1; 7 bases are a match to TRBD2. The CDR3 covers 15 residues. The V gene's germline CDR1 is SSHAT and CDR2 FNYEAQ (reference sequence). CDR3 nucleotide sequence: TGTGCTAGCAGCTCCAGCGCGGGGGTGGCGAATGAGCAGTTCTTC. Translating it yields CASSSSAGVANEQFF.

This clone appeared a few times. V is TRBV30 and J is TRBJ1-1; D gene ambiguous. Between the trimmed V and J ends, which lost 2 bases and 4 bases, there was a span of 5 bases. This CDR3 comprises 11 residues. The V gene's germline CDR1 is GTSNPN and CDR2 SVGIG (reference sequence). This chain's CDR3 is CAWSQGTEAFF. The CDR3 nucleotides read TGTGCCTGGAGTCAAGGCACTGAAGCTTTCTTT. Drawing the rest from reference TRBV30 and TRBJ1-1, the complete variable domain is SQTIHQWPATLVQPVGSPLSLECTVEGTSNPNLYWYRQAAGRGLQLLFYSVGIGQISSEVPQNLSASRPQDRQFILSSKKLLLSDSGFYLCAWSQGTEAFFGQGTRLTVV.

This chain joins TRBV11-3 and TRBJ2-1, with D possibly being TRBD2 (5 bases). Germline V gives CDR1 SGHNT, CDR2 YENEEA. V shed 3 bases and J shed 9 bases, with 12 bases lying between them. The length of the CDR3 is 13 residues. CDR3 residues: CASSLDRLTEQFF. DNA of the CDR3: TGTGCCAGCAGCTTGGATAGACTAACTGAGCAGTTCTTC.

CDR3 DNA: TGTGCCAGCAGCCCACCTCCCCGTGCGCAGGGAATTGTGGAGCAGTACTTC. Protein product: CASSPPPRAQGIVEQYF. V is TRBV5-6 and J is TRBJ2-7; D possibly corresponds to TRBD1 (5 bases). The V gene lost 4 bases and the J gene lost 7 bases, with 27 bases spanning the gap. The CDR3 extends over 17 amino acids. Germline V gene data show CDR1 as SGHDT and CDR2 as YYEEEE.

The V call is TRBV20-1, the J call TRBJ1-2; D is uncertain. Per germline, CDR1 DFQATT and CDR2 SNEGSKA (reference sequence). The CDR3 runs to 11 residues. Trimming removed 7 bases from V and 4 bases from J, with 10 bases in between. Here the CDR3 reads CSDNGIYGYTF. The DNA for the CDR3 is TGCAGTGACAACGGGATCTATGGCTACACCTTC.

This clone occurred once. J is TRBJ1-6 and V is TRBV6-5, with D uncertain. Per the germline V gene, CDR1 is MNHEY and CDR2 is SVGAGI. CDR3 length: 14 amino acids. Trimming removed 6 bases from V and 7 bases from J, with 13 bases in between. The CDR3 spells CASSLRTFNSPLHF. CDR3 in DNA: TGTGCCAGCAGCCTCCGAACATTCAATTCACCCCTCCACTTT.

The chain joins TRBV25-1 to TRBJ2-1; perhaps D is TRBD1 or TRBD2 (5 bases each). CDR1 and CDR2 (germline): MGHDK, SYGVNS. The CDR3 spans 14 residues. The ends were cut back, 3 bases at V and 3 bases at J, with 9 bases in the middle. The CDR3 is CASSDGTVYNEQFF. The CDR3 DNA sequence: TGTGCCAGCAGTGACGGGACCGTCTACAATGAGCAGTTCTTC.

The chain employs TRBV30 and TRBJ2-1; D is possibly TRBD1 (5 bases). The V end was cut by 3 bases, the J end by 1 base, with 13 bases between. The CDR3 contains 15 residues. Germline V lookup: CDR1 GTSNPN, CDR2 SVGIG (reference sequence). The CDR3 DNA reads TGTGCCTGGAGCCAGGCAGGGTTGTCCTACAATGAGCAGTTCTTC. Its translation is CAWSQAGLSYNEQFF.

Turning to this clone: Additional DNA sequences in this sample encode the identical CDR3. V usage is TRBV6-1 and J usage is TRBJ2-5; D remains unclear. The CDR3 runs to 11 residues. With 4 bases removed from V and 4 bases from J, the gap between germline ends came to 4 bases. The germline gives CDR1 MNHNS, CDR2 SASEGT. The CDR3 reads CASSVGETQYF. CDR3 DNA sequence: TGTGCCAGCAGTGTTGGAGAGACCCAGTACTTC.

This sequence joins TRBV28 and TRBJ2-1; D is unclear. Germline assignment: CDR1 MDHEN and CDR2 SYDVKM. The CDR3 length is 15 residues. The V and J ends lost 2 bases and 2 bases respectively, with 10 bases between them. The CDR3 DNA reads as TGTGCCAGCAGTTTAGGCGGAAAAACCTACAATGAGCAGTTCTTC. Translating it yields CASSLGGKTYNEQFF.

The chain recombines TRBV27 with TRBJ1-2; D possibly corresponds to TRBD1 (5 bases). V lost 6 bases, J lost 1 base, and 15 bases lay in between. The V gene's germline CDR1 is MNHEY and CDR2 SMNVEV (reference sequence). The CDR3 has 15 amino acids. The CDR3, as DNA: TGTGCCAGCAGACTGCAGGGAAACATTAACTATGGCTACACCTTC. Translated, it gives CASRLQGNINYGYTF.

The chain recombines TRBV30 with TRBJ1-1, with TRBD1 as a possible D gene (6 bases). The CDR3 extends over 12 amino acids. V was trimmed by 1 base and J by 11 bases, leaving 14 bases between them. Looked up from germline, CDR1 is GTSNPN and CDR2 is SVGIG (reference sequence). CDR3 loop: CAWSGPAGEAFF. CDR3 DNA sequence: TGTGCCTGGAGTGGGCCGGCAGGGGAGGCTTTCTTT.

V is TRBV5-1 and J is TRBJ2-5; D call uncertain. This CDR3 spans 12 amino acids. Germline values: CDR1 SGHRS, CDR2 YFSETQ. The V and J ends lost 1 base and 10 bases respectively, with 11 bases between them. The CDR3 protein is CASSLNSQSQYF. The CDR3 bases are TGCGCCAGCAGCTTGAACAGCCAAAGCCAGTACTTC.

The chain joins TRBV11-3 to TRBJ2-2, with D tentatively TRBD1 (6 bases). V lost 5 bases and J 0 bases, leaving 13 bases between the germline ends. Germline CDR1 is SGHNT and CDR2 is YENEEA. CDR3 length: 16 residues. The CDR3 loop is CASSLATGSNTGELFF. The CDR3 DNA sequence: TGTGCCAGCAGCCTGGCGACAGGTTCGAACACCGGGGAGCTGTTTTTT.

About this clone itself: A much larger clone sits a single nucleotide away, making a read error possible. V is TRBV6-6 and J is TRBJ1-1; TRBD1 matches at 8 bases. Per the germline V gene, CDR1 is MNHNY and CDR2 is SVGAGI (reference sequence). V was pared by 5 bases and J by 4 bases, with 3 bases of the junction left unmatched. This CDR3 has 13 amino acids. CDR3 in amino acids: CASSTQGGTEAFF. The DNA of the CDR3 is TGTGCCAGCAGTACACAGGGGGGCACTGAAGCTTTCTTT.